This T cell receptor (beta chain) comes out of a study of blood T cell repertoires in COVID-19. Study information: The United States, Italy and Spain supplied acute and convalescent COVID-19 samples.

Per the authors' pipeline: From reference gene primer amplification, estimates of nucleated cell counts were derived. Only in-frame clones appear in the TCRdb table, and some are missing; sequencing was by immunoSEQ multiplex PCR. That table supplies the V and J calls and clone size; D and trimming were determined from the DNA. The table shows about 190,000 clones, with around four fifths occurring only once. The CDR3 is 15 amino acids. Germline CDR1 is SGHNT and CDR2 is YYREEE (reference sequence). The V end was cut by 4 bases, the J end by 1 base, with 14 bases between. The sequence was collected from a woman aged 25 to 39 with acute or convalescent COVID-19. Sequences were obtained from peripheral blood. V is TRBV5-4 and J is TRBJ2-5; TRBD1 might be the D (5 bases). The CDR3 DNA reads TGTGCCAGCAGCATAAGCCACAGGTCCCAAGAGACCCAGTACTTC. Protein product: CASSISHRSQETQYF.